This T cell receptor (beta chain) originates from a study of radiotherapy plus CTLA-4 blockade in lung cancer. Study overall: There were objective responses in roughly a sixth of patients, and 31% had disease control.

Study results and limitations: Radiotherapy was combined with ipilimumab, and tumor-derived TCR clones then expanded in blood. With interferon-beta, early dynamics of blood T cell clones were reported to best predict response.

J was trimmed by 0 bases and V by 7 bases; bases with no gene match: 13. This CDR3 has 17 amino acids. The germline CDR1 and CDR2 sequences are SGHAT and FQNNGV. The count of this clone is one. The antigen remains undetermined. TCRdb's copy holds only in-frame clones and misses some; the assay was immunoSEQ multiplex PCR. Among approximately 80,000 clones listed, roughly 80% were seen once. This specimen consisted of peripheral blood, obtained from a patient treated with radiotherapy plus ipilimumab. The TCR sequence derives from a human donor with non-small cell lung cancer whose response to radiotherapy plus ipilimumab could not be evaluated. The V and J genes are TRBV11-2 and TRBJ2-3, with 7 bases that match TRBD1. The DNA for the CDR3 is TGTGCCAGCAAAATGGCAGGGACAGAGATTAGCACAGATACGCAGTATTTT. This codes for CASKMAGTEISTDTQYF. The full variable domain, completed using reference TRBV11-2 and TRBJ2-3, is EAGVAQSPRYKIIEKRQSVAFWCNPISGHATLYWYQQILGQGPKLLIQFQNNGVVDDSQLPKDRFSAERLKGVDSTLKIQPAKLEDSAVYLCASKMAGTEISTDTQYFGPGTRLTVL.